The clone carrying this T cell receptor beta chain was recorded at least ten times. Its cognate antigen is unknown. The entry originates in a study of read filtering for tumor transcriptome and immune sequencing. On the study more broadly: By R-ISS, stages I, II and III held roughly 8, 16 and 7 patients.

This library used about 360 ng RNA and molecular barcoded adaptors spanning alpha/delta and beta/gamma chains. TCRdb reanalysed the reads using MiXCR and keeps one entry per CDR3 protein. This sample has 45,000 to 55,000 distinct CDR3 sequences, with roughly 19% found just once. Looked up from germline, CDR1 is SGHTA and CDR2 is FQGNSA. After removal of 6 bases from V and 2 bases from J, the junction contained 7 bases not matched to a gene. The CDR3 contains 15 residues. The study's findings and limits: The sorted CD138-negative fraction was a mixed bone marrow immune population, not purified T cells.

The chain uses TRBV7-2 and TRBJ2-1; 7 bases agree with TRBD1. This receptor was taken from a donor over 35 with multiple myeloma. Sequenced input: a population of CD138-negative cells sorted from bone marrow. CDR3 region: CASSPDRDTYNEQFF. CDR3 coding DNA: TGTGCCAGCAGTCCTGACAGGGACACCTACAATGAGCAGTTCTTC.